A selection of T cell receptor beta chains follows, all from one sample in a study of shared clonotypes between healthy human individuals. Profiling relied on immunoSEQ multiplex PCR, and the TCRdb table lists in-frame clones only, not all of them. This table holds 490,000 or so clones, approximately 80% found once. Sequenced input: PBMCs. The receptor set was obtained from a woman in her 40s in good health. Some clones in this sample may be carry-over from other donors' samples. CDR3s include the opening cysteine and the closing phenylalanine or tryptophan. A D gene is named only where the DNA matches it firmly. Some rows have no size entry. The others give once, few or many, or a class for an expanded clone.

many	TRBV27	-	TRBJ2-1	CASSLTESYNEQFF	TGTGCCAGCAGTTTAACAGAGTCCTACAATGAGCAGTTCTTC
-	TRBV5-4	-	TRBJ1-4	CASSLGSGGNEKLFF	TGTGCCAGCAGCCTCGGTTCCGGCGGTAATGAAAAACTGTTTTTT
few	TRBV13	TRBD2	TRBJ2-1	CASSLTASGWGEQFF	TGTGCCAGCAGCTTAACCGCTAGCGGGTGGGGTGAGCAGTTCTTC
-	TRBV6-9	-	TRBJ2-2	CASSYSSERGTGELFF	TGTGCTAGCAGTTACTCGAGCGAGAGGGGCACCGGGGAGCTGTTTTTC
-	TRBV28	TRBD1	TRBJ2-7	CASSRPGQGVYEQYF	TGTGCCAGCAGCCGACCGGGACAGGGGGTCTACGAGCAGTACTTC
-	TRBV27	-	TRBJ2-7	CASSFKDSSYEQYF	TGTGCCAGCAGTTTTAAGGATTCATCCTACGAGCAGTACTTC
few	TRBV20-1	-	TRBJ2-7	CSASSVHEQYF	TGCAGTGCTAGCTCTGTCCACGAGCAGTACTTC
few	TRBV6-1	-	TRBJ1-2	CASSENLGVGYGYTF	TGTGCCAGCAGTGAGAATTTGGGGGTGGGCTATGGCTACACCTTC
few	TRBV5-1	-	TRBJ2-3	CASSSGADTQYF	TGCGCCAGCAGCTCGGGGGCAGATACGCAGTATTTT
-	TRBV7-9	TRBD2	TRBJ2-3	CASLAGGGRDAQYF	TGTGCCAGCCTGGCGGGGGGCGGAAGGGATGCGCAGTATTTT